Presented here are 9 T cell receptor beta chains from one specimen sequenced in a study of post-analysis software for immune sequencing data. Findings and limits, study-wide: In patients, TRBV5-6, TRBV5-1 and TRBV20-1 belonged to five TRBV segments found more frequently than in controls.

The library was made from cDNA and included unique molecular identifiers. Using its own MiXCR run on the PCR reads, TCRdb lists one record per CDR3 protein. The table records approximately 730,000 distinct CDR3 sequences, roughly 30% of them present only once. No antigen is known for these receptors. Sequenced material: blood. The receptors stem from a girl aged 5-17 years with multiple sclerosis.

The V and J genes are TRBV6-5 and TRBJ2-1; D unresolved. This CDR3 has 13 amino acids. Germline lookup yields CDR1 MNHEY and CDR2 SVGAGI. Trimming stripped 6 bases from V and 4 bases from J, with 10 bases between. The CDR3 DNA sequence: TGTGCCAGCAGGGGCAGCCTATACAATGAGCAGTTCTTC. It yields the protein CASRGSLYNEQFF.

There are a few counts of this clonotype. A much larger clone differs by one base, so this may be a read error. CDR3 DNA: TGTGCCAGCAGTTACGCCTTAGGCGGGACAGCCAATGAGCAGTACTTC. This codes for CASSYALGGTANEQYF. The V and J genes are TRBV6-5 and TRBJ2-5; tentative D call: TRBD1 (7 bases). Germline CDR1 and CDR2: MNHEY and SVGAGI. The CDR3 contains 16 residues. Trimming shortened V by 2 bases and J by 11 bases, and 24 bases separated the two germline ends.

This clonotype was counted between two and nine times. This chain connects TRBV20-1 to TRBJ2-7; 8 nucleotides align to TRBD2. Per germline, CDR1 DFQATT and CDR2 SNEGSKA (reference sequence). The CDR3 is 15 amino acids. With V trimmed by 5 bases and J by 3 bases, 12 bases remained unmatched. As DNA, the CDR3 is TGCAGTGCTTGCGGACAACTAGCGGCGGTCTACGAGCAGTACTTC. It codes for CSACGQLAAVYEQYF.

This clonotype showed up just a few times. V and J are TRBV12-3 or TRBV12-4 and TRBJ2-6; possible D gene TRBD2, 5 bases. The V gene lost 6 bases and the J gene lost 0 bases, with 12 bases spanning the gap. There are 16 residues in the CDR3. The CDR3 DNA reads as TGTGCCAGCAGCCCTCCTGGAGGCTCTGGGGCCAACGTCCTGACTTTC. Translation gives CASSPPGGSGANVLTF.

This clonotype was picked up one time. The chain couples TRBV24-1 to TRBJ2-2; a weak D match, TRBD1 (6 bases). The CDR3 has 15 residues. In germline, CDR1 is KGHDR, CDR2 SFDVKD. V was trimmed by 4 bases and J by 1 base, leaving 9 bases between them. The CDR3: CATSDLDRNTGELFF. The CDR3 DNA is TGTGCCACCAGTGACCTGGACAGGAACACCGGGGAGCTGTTTTTT.

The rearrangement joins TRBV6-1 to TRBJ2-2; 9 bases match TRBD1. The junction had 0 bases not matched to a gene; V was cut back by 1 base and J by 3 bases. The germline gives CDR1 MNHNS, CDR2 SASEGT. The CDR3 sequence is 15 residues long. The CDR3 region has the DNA TGTGCCAGCAGTGAAGGGACAGGGGACACCGGGGAGCTGTTTTTT. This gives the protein CASSEGTGDTGELFF.

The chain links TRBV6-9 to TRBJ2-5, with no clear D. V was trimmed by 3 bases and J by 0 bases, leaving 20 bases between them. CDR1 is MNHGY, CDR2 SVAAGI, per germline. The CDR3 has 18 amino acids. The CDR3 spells CASSYSKWRPSNQETQYF. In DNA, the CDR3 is TGTGCCAGCAGTTACTCGAAATGGCGCCCCTCTAACCAAGAGACCCAGTACTTC.

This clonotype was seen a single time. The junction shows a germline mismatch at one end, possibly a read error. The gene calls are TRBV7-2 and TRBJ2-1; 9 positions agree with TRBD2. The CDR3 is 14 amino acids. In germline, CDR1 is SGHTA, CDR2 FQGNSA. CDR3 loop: CACSLVREGVGQFF. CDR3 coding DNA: TGTGCCTGCAGCTTAGTGCGGGAGGGAGTTGGGCAGTTCTTC.

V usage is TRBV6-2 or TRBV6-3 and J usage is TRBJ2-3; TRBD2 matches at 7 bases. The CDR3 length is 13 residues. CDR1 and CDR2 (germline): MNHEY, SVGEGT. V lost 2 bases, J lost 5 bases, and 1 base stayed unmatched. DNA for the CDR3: TGTGCCAGCAGTTACGCGGGAGAAGATACGCAGTATTTT. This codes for CASSYAGEDTQYF.